What follows describes a single T cell receptor beta chain. Original methodology: Amplified reference gene primers provided the basis for estimating nucleated cell counts. Assay: immunoSEQ multiplex PCR; the TCRdb copy retains only in-frame clones and omits some. V, J and clone size are those of that table, while D and trimming were read from the DNA. There are approximately 100,000 clones in the sample; about 89% occur only once, and roughly 12% lies in the top ten. The data originate from a study of blood T cell repertoires in COVID-19. Study details: Donors in the United States, Italy and Spain gave samples during acute or convalescent COVID-19. PBMCs, B-cell-depleted T cells, or T cells provided the cDNA or gDNA that made up the material.

Trimming took 5 bases from V and 2 from J, leaving 6 bases between them. The CDR3 is 11 residues long. Germline V CDR1 and CDR2: DFQATT, SNEGSKA (reference sequence). This sequence was found in a woman aged 25 to 39 with acute or convalescent COVID-19. This chain joins TRBV20-1 and TRBJ1-2; D perhaps matches TRBD1 (5 bases). Sequencing used peripheral blood. The CDR3, as DNA: TGCAGTGCTCAGGGAAACTATGGCTACACCTTC. Translation: CSAQGNYGYTF.